This TCR beta chain was obtained from a study of blood T cell repertoires in COVID-19 (TCRdb year 2020). In terms of the full investigation: The collaborator samples originated in the United States, Italy and Spain and spanned the acute and convalescent phases of COVID-19. Where available, HLA class I and class II types were obtained from metadata supplied by the sample provider rather than from assay-based typing. The prospective study material was composed of cDNA or gDNA derived from T cells, B-cell-depleted T cells, or PBMCs. Subjects who had been exposed to COVID-19, were actively infected with it, or had recovered from it provided the deeply sampled blood TCRbeta repertoires that made up the dataset. A de-identified subject ID, COVID-19 status, age in years and sex were almost always included in the sample metadata. The repertoires were made available in a free public database intended to serve as a resource for research on the immune response to SARS-CoV-2. Samples came from the ongoing ImmuneRACE study (first 160 participants) plus 1,254 subjects from 6 global collaborators.

On the study overall, not on this receptor specifically: The amount of clinical and demographic metadata varied by source and participant and was provided uncurated.

Turning to this clone: No antigen is known for it. Base qualities are not recorded, but no much larger clone differs from it by a single base.

Enrolling through a virtual design, the prospective study's participants ranged in age from roughly 18 to 95 years and lived across roughly 24 United States geographic areas. In the prospective study, participants were assigned to cohorts based on the clinical history participants reported in a screening survey and a study questionnaire. A participant counted as exposed if, within 2 weeks of entering the study, that participant had been in contact with someone who had a PCR-confirmed or clinician-diagnosed COVID-19 case. Each participant in the prospective study had whole blood, serum and a nasopharyngeal or oropharyngeal swab collected by mobile phlebotomists. Prospective study participants could optionally give additional blood draws and questionnaires over an approximately two-month period. Blood samples from the prospective study were shipped frozen or at room temperature prior to DNA extraction.

Counted from cysteine to phenylalanine, this CDR3 has 13 amino acids. Only the CDR3 DNA is retained, 39 bases long and in frame from the first base. CDR1 and CDR2 are read off the germline V gene as KGHSH and LQKENI. Trimming takes 8 bases from V and 6 bases from J, and the germline ends sit 14 bases apart. TCRbeta CDR3 regions were amplified from genomic DNA using the immunoSEQ Assay, a bias-controlled multiplex PCR. As for the original processing: The number of nucleated cells in each sample was estimated from the amplification of reference gene primers within the assay. To quantify the absolute abundance of each unique TCRbeta CDR3 rearrangement, sequence reads were collapsed and filtered. For each sample, productive Simpson clonality was calculated by taking the square root of Simpson's diversity index across productive rearrangements. In TCRdb, the immuneACCESS table is reduced to in-frame sequences with V and J assigned. These tables do not hold every clone; where another copy was compared, an unresolved V gene accounts for under half, and the others remain unexplained. That table gives V, J and clone size, and the DNA gave D and trimming. Within this sample are 280,000 or so clones, with roughly 89% of them counted one time only. The top ten clones comprise 2.9% of the sample.

Recombination joined TRBV18 with TRBJ1-5; the D gene assignment is ambiguous. The sequence came from a woman between 50 and 59 years old who had been exposed to COVID-19. Sequencing was done on a sample of PBMCs or T cells enriched from blood (not recorded which). Here the CDR3 is given as CASGEGWGQPQHF. The DNA sequence reads TGTGCCAGCGGCGAGGGATGGGGTCAGCCCCAGCATTTT. The CDR3, completed at both ends by the reference TRBV18 and TRBJ1-5 genes, gives the full variable domain NAGVMQNPRHLVRRRGQEARLRCSPMKGHSHVYWYRQLPEEGLKFMVYLQKENIIDESGMPKERFSAEFPKEGPSILRIQQVVRGDSAAYFCASGEGWGQPQHFGDGTRLSIL.